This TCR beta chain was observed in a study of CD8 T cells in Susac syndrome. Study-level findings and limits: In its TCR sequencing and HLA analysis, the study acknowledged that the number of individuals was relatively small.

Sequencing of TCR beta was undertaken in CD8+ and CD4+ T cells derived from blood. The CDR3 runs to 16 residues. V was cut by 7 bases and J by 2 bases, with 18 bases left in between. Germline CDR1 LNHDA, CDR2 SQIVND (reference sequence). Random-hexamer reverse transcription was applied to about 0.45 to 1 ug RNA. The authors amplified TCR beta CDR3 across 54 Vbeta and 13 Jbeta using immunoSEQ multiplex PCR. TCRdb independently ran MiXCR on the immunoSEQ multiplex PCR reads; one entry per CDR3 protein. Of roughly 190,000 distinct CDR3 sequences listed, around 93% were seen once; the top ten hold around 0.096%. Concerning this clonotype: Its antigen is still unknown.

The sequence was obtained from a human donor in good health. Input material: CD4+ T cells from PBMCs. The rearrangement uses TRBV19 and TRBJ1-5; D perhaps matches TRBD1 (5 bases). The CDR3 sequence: CASNIYLGDGNQPQHF. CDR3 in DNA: TGTGCCAGTAATATCTATCTGGGGGATGGCAATCAGCCCCAGCATTTT. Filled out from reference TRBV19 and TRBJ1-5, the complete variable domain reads DGGITQSPKYLFRKEGQNVTLSCEQNLNHDAMYWYRQDPGQGLRLIYYSQIVNDFQKGDIAEGYSVSREKKESFPLTVTSAQKNPTAFYLCASNIYLGDGNQPQHFGDGTRLSIL.